The 17 T cell receptor beta chains below were found in one sample sequenced in a study of shared clonotypes between healthy human individuals. The data were produced by immunoSEQ multiplex PCR, yet TCRdb's version contains in-frame clones alone and is incomplete. The sample lists hundreds of thousands of clones, around 96% occurring once. Only CD45RO-negative cells positively selected for CCR7 counted as naive CD8 cells, so terminally differentiated effector memory CD45RA+ cells were excluded. The source material was naive CD8+ T cells sorted from blood. Receptors originate from a woman aged 25 to 39 in good health.

This clone was seen once. The chain carries TRBV7-2 and TRBJ1-5; 8 nucleotides line up with TRBD1. Germline loops: CDR1 SGHTA, CDR2 FQGNSA. V dropped 1 base and J dropped 7; count of bases not matched to a gene: 9. CDR3 size: 16 residues. The chain's CDR3 is CASSLEADRVRQPQHF. As DNA, the CDR3 is TGTGCCAGCAGCTTAGAAGCGGACAGGGTCAGACAGCCCCAGCATTTT.

V is TRBV6-1 and J is TRBJ1-4; no clear D gene. Trimming shortened V by 6 bases and J by 0 bases, and 8 bases separated the two germline ends. CDR1 MNHNS and CDR2 SASEGT come from the germline V gene. The CDR3 has 14 residues. This CDR3 reads CASRAGTTNEKLFF. The DNA for the CDR3 is TGTGCCAGCAGAGCCGGGACAACTAATGAAAAACTGTTTTTT.

This chain joins TRBV7-9 and TRBJ2-1; the D gene is possibly TRBD1 (6 bases). V lost 8 bases to trimming and J lost 1 base, with 12 bases between them. In germline, CDR1 is SEHNR, CDR2 FQNEAQ (reference sequence). The CDR3 has 14 amino acids. The CDR3 nucleotides read TGTGCCAGCGGGGAACAGGGTTCCTACAATGAGCAGTTCTTC. It specifies CASGEQGSYNEQFF.

The V call is TRBV6-5, the J call TRBJ1-2, with D possibly matching TRBD1 (6 bases). The CDR3 is 15 amino acids. The germline CDR1 and CDR2 sequences are MNHEY and SVGAGI. V lost 0 bases, J lost 8 bases, and 16 bases lay in between. CDR3 bases: TGTGCCAGCAGTTACTCGAAAGGGGGGGCTTACGGCTACACCTTC. It is translated as CASSYSKGGAYGYTF.

The chain combines TRBV27 with TRBJ2-7, with 7 bases that match TRBD1. The CDR3 loop spans 11 amino acids. V trimming: 10 bases; J trimming: 3 bases; junction bases outside the gene matches: 3. Germline CDR1 and CDR2: MNHEY and SMNVEV (reference sequence). This CDR3 is CATHRGYEQYF. The CDR3 bases are TGTGCCACCCACAGGGGCTACGAGCAGTACTTC.

The CDR3 region has the DNA TGTGCCAGCAGCCGTTGGGACAGAGAAAACTATGGCTACACCTTC. Its protein is CASSRWDRENYGYTF. The rearrangement uses TRBV5-4 and TRBJ1-2; the match to TRBD1 covers 7 bases. This CDR3 contains 15 residues. The trim removed 4 bases at V and 2 bases at J, leaving 8 bases unmatched. From germline, CDR1 is SGHNT and CDR2 YYREEE (reference sequence).

This sequence joins TRBV28 and TRBJ2-3; D not resolved. Looked up from germline, CDR1 is MDHEN and CDR2 is SYDVKM. V lost 2 bases to trimming and J lost 3 bases, with 9 bases between them. The CDR3 is 14 residues long. CDR3 coding DNA: TGTGCCAGCAGTTTAGGGCAAAGAACAGATACGCAGTATTTT. Translating gives CASSLGQRTDTQYF.

J is TRBJ2-7 and V is TRBV4-1; D gene unclear. The V end lost 0 bases, the J end lost 5 bases, and 11 bases lay between the germline ends. Looked up from germline, CDR1 is MGHRA and CDR2 is YSYEKL. This CDR3 region has 14 residues. CDR3 region: CASSQDKLGHEQYF. The CDR3 nucleotides are TGCGCCAGCAGCCAAGATAAACTGGGCCACGAGCAGTACTTC.

Here the CDR3 reads CASSRLASYEQYF. Written as DNA, the CDR3 is TGTGCCAGCAGTAGACTAGCTTCCTACGAGCAGTACTTC. The rearrangement uses TRBV27 and TRBJ2-7; 7 bases line up with TRBD2. This CDR3 comprises 13 residues. The trim removed 5 bases at V and 1 base at J, leaving 2 bases unmatched. Germline V gene data show CDR1 as MNHEY and CDR2 as SMNVEV (reference sequence).

The chain's CDR3 is CATSSEGNAGELFF. CDR3 coding DNA: TGTGCCACCAGCTCTGAAGGGAATGCCGGGGAGCTGTTTTTT. The chain is built from TRBV15 and TRBJ2-2; D is unclear. Trimming took off 5 bases at V and 6 bases at J, with 13 bases between the two ends. This CDR3 has 14 residues. Per the germline V gene, CDR1 is LNHNV and CDR2 is YYDKDF (reference sequence).

The chain uses TRBV15 and TRBJ1-1; D remains ambiguous. CDR3 length: 18 amino acids. Trimming removed 3 bases from V and 0 bases from J, with 20 bases in between. Germline CDR1 is LNHNV and CDR2 is YYDKDF (reference sequence). CDR3 in DNA: TGTGCCACCAGCAGGCTCCCAGTATCTTACTTCATGAACACTGAAGCTTTCTTT. Encoded protein: CATSRLPVSYFMNTEAFF. The full variable domain, in which reference TRBV15 and TRBJ1-1 provide the parts outside the CDR3, is DAMVIQNPRYQVTQFGKPVTLSCSQTLNHNVMYWYQQKSSQAPKLLFHYYDKDFNNEADTPDNFQSRRPNTSFCFLDIRSPGLGDTAMYLCATSRLPVSYFMNTEAFFGQGTRLTVV.

The chain uses TRBV27 and TRBJ1-1; TRBD1 matches 9 bases. Germline V CDR1 and CDR2: MNHEY, SMNVEV (reference sequence). The CDR3 loop spans 14 amino acids. V gave up 7 bases and J gave up 5 bases; unmatched junction bases: 8. The CDR3 DNA follows: TGTGCCAGCAAGGTTGGGACAGGGAGGACTGAAGCTTTCTTT. It is translated as CASKVGTGRTEAFF.

The chain combines TRBV27 with TRBJ2-2, with 9 nucleotides matching TRBD2. The CDR3 contains 16 residues. CDR1 is MNHEY, CDR2 SMNVEV, per germline (reference sequence). Losses at the gene ends were 5 bases for V and 4 bases for J; bases not matched to a gene: 8. The CDR3 bases are TGTGCCAGCAGTAATATAGCGGGAGCGGGCACCGGGGAGCTGTTTTTT. It yields the protein CASSNIAGAGTGELFF.

This chain links TRBV19 with TRBJ1-4; tentative D call: TRBD1 (5 bases). The CDR3 is made up of 15 amino acids. Trimming took off 7 bases at V and 6 bases at J, with 18 bases between the two ends. Looked up from germline, CDR1 is LNHDA and CDR2 is SQIVND (reference sequence). In DNA form, the CDR3 reads TGTGCCAGTACCCCGCGGGGGGAGGCCCATGAAAAACTGTTTTTT. This gives the protein CASTPRGEAHEKLFF.

V and J are TRBV2 and TRBJ2-2; TRBD2 is a possible D gene (7 bases). Germline V gives CDR1 SNHLY, CDR2 FYNNEI. V gave up 6 bases and J gave up 5 bases, with 13 bases separating them. The CDR3 sequence is 14 residues long. The CDR3 is CASSEGGGTGELFF. The CDR3 DNA reads TGTGCCAGCAGCGAGGGGGGAGGGACCGGGGAGCTGTTTTTT.

The chain employs TRBV6-1 and TRBJ2-7; 9 bases are shared with TRBD2. V gave up 4 bases and J gave up 1 base; unmatched junction bases: 11. The CDR3 is 17 amino acids. CDR1 is MNHNS and CDR2 is SASEGT in the germline V gene. The CDR3 reads CASSGGLAGTLSYEQYF. The CDR3 region has the DNA TGTGCCAGCAGTGGAGGCCTAGCGGGGACCTTATCCTACGAGCAGTACTTC.

The chain joins TRBV29-1 to TRBJ2-1; D gene uncertain. V was cut by 3 bases and J by 0 bases, with 12 bases left in between. CDR1 and CDR2 (germline): SQVTM, ANQGSEA. The CDR3 has 15 residues. The CDR3 spells CSVDLGRPSYNEQFF. In DNA, the CDR3 is TGCAGCGTTGATCTTGGCCGCCCCTCCTACAATGAGCAGTTCTTC.